Following are 14 T cell receptor beta chains from one sample sequenced in a study of CD8+CD57+ T cells in acquired aplastic anemia. All sequencing subjects had displayed CD8+CD57+ cell expansion on flow cytometry. Profiles of TCR beta VDJ and CDR3 were generated from a genomic DNA template. TCRdb re-analysed the reads in MiXCR, keeping a single row per CDR3 protein. This sample carries about 160,000 distinct CDR3 sequences, 70% to 80% of them seen once, and the ten largest clones take approximately 48%. The sample comprised sorted CD4+, CD8+, or CD8+CD57+ T cells (not recorded which) from PBMCs. The source is a human donor with aplastic anemia.

This clonotype showed up just once. The V call is TRBV19, the J call TRBJ2-7; TRBD2 might be the D (5 bases). Germline V CDR1 and CDR2: LNHDA, SQIVND (reference sequence). The CDR3 extends over 18 amino acids. V was shortened by 3 bases and J by 0 bases, with 21 bases between the two germline ends. The CDR3 nucleotides read TGTGCCAGTAGTATTGGGCCAGGATCCCGACTATACTCCTACGAGCAGTACTTC. Its translation: CASSIGPGSRLYSYEQYF.

This rearrangement joins TRBV20-1 to TRBJ2-7, with D tentatively TRBD1 (7 bases). Trimming left V 6 bases short and J 4 bases short, with 25 bases between. The CDR3 extends over 16 amino acids. In germline, CDR1 is DFQATT, CDR2 SNEGSKA (reference sequence). The CDR3 sequence is CSAPGSGDREPYEQYF. CDR3 sequence (DNA): TGCAGTGCCCCAGGGTCGGGAGACAGGGAACCTTACGAGCAGTACTTC.

This chain connects TRBV20-1 to TRBJ2-3, with D possibly being TRBD1 (6 bases). Germline-derived CDR1 and CDR2 are DFQATT and SNEGSKA (reference sequence). V was pared by 5 bases and J by 0 bases, with 9 bases between. The CDR3 runs 13 residues. Here the CDR3 reads CSASTGSTDTQYF. The CDR3 region has the DNA TGCAGTGCTTCTACAGGGAGCACAGATACGCAGTATTTT.

The chain joins TRBV20-1 to TRBJ1-5; perhaps TRBD1 as D (5 bases). Trimming stripped 3 bases from V and 1 base from J, with 10 bases between. The CDR3 covers 14 residues. Per the germline V gene, CDR1 is DFQATT and CDR2 is SNEGSKA (reference sequence). The CDR3 reads CSASRDTSNQPQHF. The DNA for the CDR3 is TGCAGTGCTAGCAGGGATACCAGCAATCAGCCCCAGCATTTT.

In this sample, this clonotype turned up a few times. The rearrangement uses TRBV10-2 and TRBJ2-5; 8 positions match TRBD2. This CDR3 contains 15 residues. The germline gives CDR1 WSHSY, CDR2 SAAADI. The junction had 22 bases not matched to a gene; V was cut back by 11 bases and J by 11 bases. CDR3 in amino acids: CAGTQTGGGTDTQYF. Here the CDR3 DNA reads TGCGCCGGCACCCAGACGGGGGGGGGCACAGATACGCAGTACTTC.

The genes are TRBV20-1 and TRBJ2-1; 9 positions agree with TRBD2. Per germline, CDR1 DFQATT and CDR2 SNEGSKA (reference sequence). V lost 4 bases and J lost 8; bases outside the gene matches: 6. The CDR3 extends over 13 amino acids. CDR3 amino acids: CSATSGGIDEQFF. As DNA, the CDR3 is TGCAGTGCTACCAGCGGGGGGATCGATGAGCAGTTCTTC.

This chain links TRBV2 with TRBJ2-7; 9 nucleotides match TRBD1. CDR1 is SNHLY, CDR2 FYNNEI, per germline. The CDR3 extends over 14 amino acids. The ends lost 3 bases at V and 3 bases at J; junction bases unmatched: 3. The CDR3 reads CASSEGQGGYEQYF. The CDR3 bases are TGTGCCAGCAGTGAGGGACAGGGCGGCTACGAGCAGTACTTC.

This clonotype occurred a few times. The genes are TRBV20-1 and TRBJ1-2, with D uncertain. CDR1 is DFQATT and CDR2 is SNEGSKA in the germline V gene (reference sequence). The CDR3 totals 13 residues. The V end lost 5 bases, the J end lost 0 bases, and 10 bases lay between the germline ends. CDR3: CSAPSGANYGYTF. The CDR3 nucleotides are TGCAGTGCTCCTTCCGGGGCTAACTATGGCTACACCTTC.

This clonotype was seen ten or more times. The rearrangement links TRBV29-1 to TRBJ2-2; D possibly corresponds to TRBD2 (6 bases). V was pared by 4 bases and J by 1 base, with 10 bases between. This CDR3 has 14 residues. CDR1 is SQVTM, CDR2 ANQGSEA, per germline. The CDR3 DNA reads as TGCAGCGTTGTTTGGCGGGGGAACACCGGGGAGCTGTTTTTT. Its protein product is CSVVWRGNTGELFF.

The chain joins TRBV5-1 to TRBJ1-1, with D hard to call. V was trimmed by 0 bases and J by 5 bases, leaving 5 bases between them. Per the germline V gene, CDR1 is SGHRS and CDR2 is YFSETQ. The CDR3 consists of 12 residues. CDR3: CASSLGRTEAFF. CDR3 coding DNA: TGCGCCAGCAGCTTGGGGCGGACTGAAGCTTTCTTT.

The rearrangement links TRBV12-3 or TRBV12-4 to TRBJ2-7, with D unclear. V dropped 5 bases and J dropped 3 bases, with 5 bases sitting between them. The length of the CDR3 is 11 residues. CDR3 sequence reads: CASSLFYEQYF. The CDR3 bases are TGTGCCAGCAGTCTTTTCTACGAGCAGTACTTC.

The CDR3 reads CASSVGAGEGNQPQHF. The CDR3 region has the DNA TGTGCCAGCAGCGTAGGAGCAGGGGAAGGCAATCAGCCCCAGCATTTT. The V call is TRBV9, the J call TRBJ1-5; possibly TRBD1 for D (6 bases). The germline V and J ends were trimmed by 0 bases and 2 bases, with 12 bases remaining between them. The CDR3 runs 16 residues. Per the germline V gene, CDR1 is SGDLS and CDR2 is YYNGEE.

This clonotype has just a few counts. The chain joins TRBV2 to TRBJ1-1; tentatively, D is TRBD1 (5 bases). V gave up 3 bases and J gave up 12 bases, with 8 bases separating them. This CDR3 is built from 10 residues. From germline, CDR1 is SNHLY and CDR2 FYNNEI. The CDR3 coding sequence is TGTGCCAGCAGTGACAGGGCATCTTTCTTT. Translating gives CASSDRASFF.

The gene calls are TRBV10-3 and TRBJ2-7; D gene ambiguous. Trimming removed 3 bases at V and 5 bases at J, with 8 bases between. CDR1 is ENHRY and CDR2 is SYGVKD in the germline V gene. CDR3 length: 12 residues. The CDR3: CAISESVHEQYF. As DNA, the CDR3 is TGTGCCATCAGTGAATCCGTACACGAGCAGTACTTC.